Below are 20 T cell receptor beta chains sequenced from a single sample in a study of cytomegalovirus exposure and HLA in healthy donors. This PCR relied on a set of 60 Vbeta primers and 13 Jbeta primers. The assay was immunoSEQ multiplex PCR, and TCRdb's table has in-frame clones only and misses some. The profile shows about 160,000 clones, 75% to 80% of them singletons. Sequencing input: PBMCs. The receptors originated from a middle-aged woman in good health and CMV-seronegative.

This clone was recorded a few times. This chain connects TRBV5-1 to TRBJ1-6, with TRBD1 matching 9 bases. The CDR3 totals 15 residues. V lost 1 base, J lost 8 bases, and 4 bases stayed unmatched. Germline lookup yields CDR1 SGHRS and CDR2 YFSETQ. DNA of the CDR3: TGCGCCAGCAGCTTGAACAGGGGGCGCGATTCACCCCTCCACTTT. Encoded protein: CASSLNRGRDSPLHF.

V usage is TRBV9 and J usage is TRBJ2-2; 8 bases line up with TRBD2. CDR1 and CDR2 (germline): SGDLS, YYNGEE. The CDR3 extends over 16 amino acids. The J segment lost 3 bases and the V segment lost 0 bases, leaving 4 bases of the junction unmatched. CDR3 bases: TGTGCCAGCAGCGTAGCGGGGGGGCGGGACACCGGGGAGCTGTTTTTT. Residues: CASSVAGGRDTGELFF.

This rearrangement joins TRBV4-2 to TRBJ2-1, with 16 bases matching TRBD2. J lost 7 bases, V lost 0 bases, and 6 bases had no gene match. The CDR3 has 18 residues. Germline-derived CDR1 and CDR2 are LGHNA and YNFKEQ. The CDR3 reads CASSQDHPGLAGGNEQFF. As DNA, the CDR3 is TGTGCCAGCAGCCAAGATCATCCGGGACTAGCGGGGGGGAATGAGCAGTTCTTC.

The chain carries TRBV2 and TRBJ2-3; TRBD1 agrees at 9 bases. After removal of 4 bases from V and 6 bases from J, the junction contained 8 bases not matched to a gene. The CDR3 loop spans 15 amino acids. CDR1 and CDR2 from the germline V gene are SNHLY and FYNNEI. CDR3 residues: CASSAQRTGVDTQYF. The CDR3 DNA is TGTGCCAGCAGTGCCCAACGGACAGGGGTCGATACGCAGTATTTT.

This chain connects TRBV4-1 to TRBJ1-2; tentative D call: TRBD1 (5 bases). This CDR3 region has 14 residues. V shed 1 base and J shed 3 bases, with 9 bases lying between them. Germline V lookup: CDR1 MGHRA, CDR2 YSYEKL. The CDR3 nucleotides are TGCGCCAGCAGCCAAGGTCGGGGGGACTATGGCTACACCTTC. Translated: CASSQGRGDYGYTF.

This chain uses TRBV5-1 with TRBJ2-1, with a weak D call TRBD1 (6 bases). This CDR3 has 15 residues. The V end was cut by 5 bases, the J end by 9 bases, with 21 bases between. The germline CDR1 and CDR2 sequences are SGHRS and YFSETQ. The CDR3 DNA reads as TGCGCCAGCAGAAGATCAGGGTCTGGGGGCCCTGAGCAGTTCTTC. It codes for CASRRSGSGGPEQFF.

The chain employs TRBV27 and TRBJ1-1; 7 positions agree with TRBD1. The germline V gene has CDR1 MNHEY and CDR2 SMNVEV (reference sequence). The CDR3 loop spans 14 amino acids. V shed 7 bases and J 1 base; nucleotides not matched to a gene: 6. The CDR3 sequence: CASMLDRTNTEAFF. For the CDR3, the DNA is TGTGCCAGCATGCTGGACAGGACGAACACTGAAGCTTTCTTT.

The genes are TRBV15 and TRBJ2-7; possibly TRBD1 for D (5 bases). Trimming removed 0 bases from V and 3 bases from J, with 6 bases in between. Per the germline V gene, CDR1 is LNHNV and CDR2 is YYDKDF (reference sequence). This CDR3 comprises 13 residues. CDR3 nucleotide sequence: TGTGCCACCAGCAGAGACAGGGTCTACGAGCAGTACTTC. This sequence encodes CATSRDRVYEQYF.

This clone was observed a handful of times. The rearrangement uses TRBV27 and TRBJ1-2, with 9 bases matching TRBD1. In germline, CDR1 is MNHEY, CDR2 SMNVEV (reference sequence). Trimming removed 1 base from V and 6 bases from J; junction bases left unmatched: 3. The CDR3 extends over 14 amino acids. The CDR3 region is CASSLFGTGNGYTF. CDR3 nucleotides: TGTGCCAGCAGTTTATTTGGGACAGGGAATGGCTACACCTTC.

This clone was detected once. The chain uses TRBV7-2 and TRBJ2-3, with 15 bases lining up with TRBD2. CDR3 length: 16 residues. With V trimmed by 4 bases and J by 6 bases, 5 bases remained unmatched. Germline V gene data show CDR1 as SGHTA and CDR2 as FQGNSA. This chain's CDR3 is CASSSGTSGGRDTQYF. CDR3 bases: TGTGCCAGCAGCTCCGGGACTAGCGGGGGGAGGGATACGCAGTATTTT.

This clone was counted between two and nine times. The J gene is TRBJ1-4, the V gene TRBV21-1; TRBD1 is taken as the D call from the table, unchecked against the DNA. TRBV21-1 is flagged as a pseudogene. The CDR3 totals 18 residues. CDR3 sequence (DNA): TGTGCCAGCAGCCCCCGACAGGGGGCGTCGGCAACTAATGAAAAACTGTTTTTT. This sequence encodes CASSPRQGASATNEKLFF.

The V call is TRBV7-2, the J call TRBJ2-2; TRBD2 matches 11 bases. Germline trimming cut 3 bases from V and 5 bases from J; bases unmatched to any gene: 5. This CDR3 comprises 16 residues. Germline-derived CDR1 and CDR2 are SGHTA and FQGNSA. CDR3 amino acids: CASSLRLAGKTGELFF. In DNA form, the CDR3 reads TGTGCCAGCAGCTTGCGACTAGCGGGGAAAACCGGGGAGCTGTTTTTT.

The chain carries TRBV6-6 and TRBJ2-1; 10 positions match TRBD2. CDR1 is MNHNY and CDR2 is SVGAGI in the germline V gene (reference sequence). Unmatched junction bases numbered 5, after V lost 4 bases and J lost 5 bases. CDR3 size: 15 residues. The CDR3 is CASSSERGGHNEQFF. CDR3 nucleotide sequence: TGTGCCAGCAGTTCAGAGCGGGGGGGCCACAATGAGCAGTTCTTC.

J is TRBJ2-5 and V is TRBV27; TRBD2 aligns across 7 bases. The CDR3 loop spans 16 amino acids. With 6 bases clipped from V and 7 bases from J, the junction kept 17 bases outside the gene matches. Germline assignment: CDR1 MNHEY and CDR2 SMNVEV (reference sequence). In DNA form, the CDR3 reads TGTGCCAGCAGCTCCGACAGCGGGGCCCCGCGTGGGACCCAGTACTTC. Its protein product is CASSSDSGAPRGTQYF.

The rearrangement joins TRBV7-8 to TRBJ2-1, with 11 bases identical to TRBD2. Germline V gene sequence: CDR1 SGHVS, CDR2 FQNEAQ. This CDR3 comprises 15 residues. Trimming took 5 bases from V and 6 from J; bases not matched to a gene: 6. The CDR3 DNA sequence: TGTGCCAGCAGCCCTCAACTAGCGGGGGTCAATGAGCAGTTCTTC. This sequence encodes CASSPQLAGVNEQFF.

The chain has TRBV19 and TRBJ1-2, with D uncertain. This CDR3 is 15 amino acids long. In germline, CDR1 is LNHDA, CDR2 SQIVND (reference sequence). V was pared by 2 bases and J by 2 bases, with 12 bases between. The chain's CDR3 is CASSILRTVNYGYTF. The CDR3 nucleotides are TGTGCCAGTAGTATATTACGGACTGTGAACTATGGCTACACCTTC.

CDR3 nucleotides: TGTGCCAGTAGCCCTTCATTTTACGGGTACGCTGAAGCTTTCTTT. Amino acid sequence: CASSPSFYGYAEAFF. The V and J genes are TRBV19 and TRBJ1-1, with no clear D. The CDR3 has 15 residues. Germline values: CDR1 LNHDA, CDR2 SQIVND (reference sequence). V gave up 6 bases and J gave up 6 bases, with 20 bases separating them. Based on the CDR3 plus reference TRBV19 and TRBJ1-1, the full variable domain is DGGITQSPKYLFRKEGQNVTLSCEQNLNHDAMYWYRQDPGQGLRLIYYSQIVNDFQKGDIAEGYSVSREKKESFPLTVTSAQKNPTAFYLCASSPSFYGYAEAFFGQGTRLTVV.

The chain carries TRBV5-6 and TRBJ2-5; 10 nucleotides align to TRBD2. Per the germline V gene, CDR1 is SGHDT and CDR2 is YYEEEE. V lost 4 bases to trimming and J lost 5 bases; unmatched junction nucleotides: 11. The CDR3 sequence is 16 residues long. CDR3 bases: TGTGCCAGCAGCGACCTAAGCGGGGGGGCTCGCGAGACCCAGTACTTC. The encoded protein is CASSDLSGGARETQYF.

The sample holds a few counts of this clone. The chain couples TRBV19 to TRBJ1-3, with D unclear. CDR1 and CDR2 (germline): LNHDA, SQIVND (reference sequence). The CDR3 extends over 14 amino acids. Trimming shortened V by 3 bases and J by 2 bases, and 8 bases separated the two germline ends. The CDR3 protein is CASSISGAGNTIYF. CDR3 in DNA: TGTGCCAGTAGTATCTCCGGGGCTGGAAACACCATATATTTT.

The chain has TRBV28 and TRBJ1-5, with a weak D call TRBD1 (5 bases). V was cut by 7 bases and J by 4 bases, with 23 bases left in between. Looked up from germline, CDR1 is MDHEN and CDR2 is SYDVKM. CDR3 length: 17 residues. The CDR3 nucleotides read TGTGCCAGCAATTGGGACTCACGTGTTGGAGGAAATCAGCCCCAGCATTTT. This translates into CASNWDSRVGGNQPQHF.